Below, 30 T cell receptor beta chains from the same sample are listed, as sequenced in a study of T cells in Graves' hyperthyroidism and ophthalmopathy. RNA transcripts yielded amplified TCR beta CDR3 regions. In the first-round RT-PCR of the TCR CDR3, the HTBI primer set was used. MiXCR was run by TCRdb on the multiplex PCR reads, yielding one entry per CDR3 protein. Of more than 450,000 distinct CDR3 sequences listed, 14% are singletons. The sample taken for sequencing was blood. Every receptor here comes from a woman in her 40s with Graves' hyperthyroidism.

This clonotype has ten or more counts. This chain joins TRBV27 and TRBJ1-1; D might be TRBD1 (5 bases). Trimming removed 0 bases at V and 4 bases at J, with 9 bases between. The CDR3 extends over 14 amino acids. Germline V CDR1 and CDR2: MNHEY, SMNVEV (reference sequence). CDR3 amino acids: CASSLSVDSTEAFF. CDR3 sequence (DNA): TGTGCCAGCAGTTTATCCGTTGACAGCACTGAAGCTTTCTTT.

This clonotype has a handful of counts. The chain carries TRBV20-1 and TRBJ2-7; 7 bases match TRBD1. Germline CDR1 is DFQATT and CDR2 is SNEGSKA (reference sequence). This CDR3 has 14 residues. Trimming removed 4 bases from V and 0 bases from J; junction bases left unmatched: 6. The CDR3 region is CSATMTGLSYEQYF. CDR3 nucleotide sequence: TGCAGTGCTACGATGACAGGGCTCTCCTACGAGCAGTACTTC.

At least ten counts were recorded for this clonotype. CDR3 loop: CASSSGTNSNQPQHF. CDR3 nucleotides: TGTGCCAGCAGCTCCGGGACAAATAGCAATCAGCCCCAGCATTTT. The rearrangement joins TRBV2 to TRBJ1-5; D possibly corresponds to TRBD1 (6 bases). The germline CDR1 and CDR2 sequences are SNHLY and FYNNEI. CDR3 length equals 15 residues. V gave up 6 bases and J gave up 0 bases, with 12 bases separating them.

The sample holds many counts of this clonotype. Written as DNA, the CDR3 is TGTGCCAGCAGTCGGGACCGACAATCGAACACTGAAGCTTTCTTT. Translation gives CASSRDRQSNTEAFF. The V gene is TRBV5-6, the J gene TRBJ1-1, with D perhaps TRBD1 (5 bases). Trimming stripped 5 bases from V and 1 base from J, with 15 bases between. CDR3 size: 15 residues. Germline values: CDR1 SGHDT, CDR2 YYEEEE.

The chain combines TRBV9 with TRBJ2-3, with D perhaps matching TRBD2 (6 bases). This CDR3 is 15 amino acids long. Germline loops: CDR1 SGDLS, CDR2 YYNGEE. Trimming shortened V by 5 bases and J by 2 bases, and 15 bases separated the two germline ends. The DNA for the CDR3 is TGTGCCAGCAGGACCGGGACTGCCGCCACAGATACGCAGTATTTT. Residues: CASRTGTAATDTQYF.

This clonotype was detected many times. The rearrangement joins TRBV6-2 or TRBV6-3 to TRBJ2-1, with a possible D match to TRBD1 (7 bases). V lost 0 bases and J 1 base, leaving 10 bases between the germline ends. The CDR3 consists of 16 residues. In germline, CDR1 is MNHEY, CDR2 SVGEGT. CDR3 coding DNA: TGTGCCAGCAGTTACTCAGCAGGGGGGTCCTACAATGAGCAGTTCTTC. Translation gives CASSYSAGGSYNEQFF.

This clonotype was counted many times. The rearrangement links TRBV2 to TRBJ2-1; D possibly corresponds to TRBD2 (6 bases). The V gene lost 5 bases and the J gene lost 8 bases, with 16 bases spanning the gap. CDR1 and CDR2 from the germline V gene are SNHLY and FYNNEI. The CDR3 loop spans 14 amino acids. CDR3 nucleotide sequence: TGTGCCAGCAGTCGAGAGCGGGTCGTGGATGAGCAGTTCTTC. It translates to CASSRERVVDEQFF.

This clonotype has at least ten counts. V gene TRBV4-1 combines with J gene TRBJ1-2; 8 positions agree with TRBD1. V shed 1 base, J shed 5 bases, and the junction held 9 bases outside the gene matches. Germline CDR1 reads MGHRA; CDR2 reads YSYEKL. This CDR3 region has 16 residues. CDR3 in amino acids: CASSQVGTGEMYGYTF. The CDR3 region has the DNA TGCGCCAGCAGCCAAGTAGGGACAGGCGAAATGTATGGCTACACCTTC.

This clonotype was found a few times. This chain's CDR3 is CASSLYWGPATGELFF. CDR3 in DNA: TGTGCCAGCAGCCTCTATTGGGGGCCGGCCACCGGGGAGCTGTTTTTT. V gene TRBV7-3 combines with J gene TRBJ2-2, with D perhaps matching TRBD1 (6 bases). Germline-derived CDR1 and CDR2 are SGHTA and FQGTGA. Between the trimmed V and J ends, which lost 5 bases and 4 bases, there was a span of 17 bases. CDR3 length: 16 residues.

V and J are TRBV6-1 and TRBJ2-2; D gene unclear. Trimming stripped 8 bases from V and 4 bases from J, with 11 bases between. The germline gives CDR1 MNHNS, CDR2 SASEGT. The CDR3 totals 13 residues. The CDR3 nucleotides are TGTGCCAGCCGGCTTCGGGCCACCGGGGAGCTGTTTTTT. Its protein is CASRLRATGELFF.

This clonotype has a count of ten or more. The chain recombines TRBV29-1 with TRBJ2-7; 8 bases align to TRBD2. Looked up from germline, CDR1 is SQVTM and CDR2 is ANQGSEA. CDR3 size: 14 residues. The ends lost 6 bases at V and 2 bases at J; junction bases unmatched: 9. CDR3 coding DNA: TGCAGCGTGCTTACTAGCGGTTCTACCTACGAGCAGTACTTC. Its translation is CSVLTSGSTYEQYF.

This clonotype was found many times. The chain uses TRBV10-3 and TRBJ2-3; D ambiguous. The CDR3 covers 14 residues. CDR1 ENHRY and CDR2 SYGVKD come from the germline V gene. V dropped 4 bases and J dropped 3 bases, with 11 bases sitting between them. DNA of the CDR3: TGTGCCATCAGTGCGGCCAGAGGTACAGATACGCAGTATTTT. Its translation is CAISAARGTDTQYF.

In this sample, this clonotype turned up many times. The V call is TRBV3-1, the J call TRBJ2-7, with TRBD2 identical over 12 bases. Germline V gene data show CDR1 as LGHDT and CDR2 as YNNKEL (reference sequence). The CDR3 is 14 amino acids. J gave up 11 bases and V 3 bases, and 8 bases lay outside the gene matches. CDR3 bases: TGTGCCAGCAGCCACGGACTAGCGGGAAGTTTTGAGTACTTC. Translated, it gives CASSHGLAGSFEYF.

This clonotype was seen many times. The rearrangement links TRBV6-9 to TRBJ1-1, with unresolved D. The germline gives CDR1 MNHGY, CDR2 SVAAGI. Trimming took off 3 bases at V and 0 bases at J, with 8 bases between the two ends. The CDR3 is 14 amino acids. Written as DNA, the CDR3 is TGTGCCAGCAGTTACCAGCCATTGAACACTGAAGCTTTCTTT. Translating gives CASSYQPLNTEAFF.

This clonotype was found a few times. This chain links TRBV6-5 with TRBJ2-7; 11 nucleotides agree with TRBD2. CDR1 is MNHEY, CDR2 SVGAGI, per germline. The V segment lost 5 bases and the J segment 1 base; nucleotides outside the gene matches: 4. This CDR3 contains 15 residues. The CDR3 loop is CASSTRLAGSYEQYF. CDR3 coding DNA: TGTGCCAGCAGTACGAGACTAGCGGGATCCTACGAGCAGTACTTC.

This clonotype has only a few counts. The chain recombines TRBV19 with TRBJ2-1; 8 nucleotides align to TRBD2. Germline assignment: CDR1 LNHDA and CDR2 SQIVND (reference sequence). There are 15 residues in the CDR3. V was pared by 3 bases and J by 5 bases, with 6 bases of the junction left unmatched. CDR3 coding DNA: TGTGCCAGTAGTATCCTAGCGGGCCAGAACAATGAGCAGTTCTTC. Translation gives CASSILAGQNNEQFF.

The chain couples TRBV2 to TRBJ1-1, with unresolved D. The CDR3 contains 14 residues. Deletions cut 6 bases from V and 1 base from J, with 12 bases between. Germline V gene sequence: CDR1 SNHLY, CDR2 FYNNEI. CDR3 coding DNA: TGTGCCAGCAGGTTCGCACAGCAGAACACTGAAGCTTTCTTT. Its translation: CASRFAQQNTEAFF.

This chain joins TRBV20-1 and TRBJ1-4; D call uncertain. CDR1 and CDR2 from the germline V gene are DFQATT and SNEGSKA (reference sequence). V gave up 2 bases and J gave up 0 bases, with 10 bases separating them. This CDR3 spans 15 amino acids. CDR3 in DNA: TGCAGTGCTAGATCCGTTCTCGCAACTAATGAAAAACTGTTTTTT. This codes for CSARSVLATNEKLFF.

This clonotype appeared many times. This rearrangement joins TRBV12-3 or TRBV12-4 to TRBJ1-3; the D gene is possibly TRBD1 (6 bases). The CDR3 contains 14 residues. The V end lost 8 bases, the J end lost 2 bases, and 13 bases lay between the germline ends. The CDR3 reads CASGARGPGNTIYF. The CDR3 DNA reads TGTGCCAGCGGGGCACGGGGGCCTGGAAACACCATATATTTT.

This clonotype was observed at least ten times. CDR3 coding DNA: TGTGCCAGCAGCTTAGGTCTCCTGAGTGTCTACAATGAGCAGTTCTTC. The encoded protein is CASSLGLLSVYNEQFF. The V and J genes are TRBV11-3 and TRBJ2-1; D unresolved. Germline V gene sequence: CDR1 SGHNT, CDR2 YENEEA. This CDR3 has 16 amino acids. V was shortened by 1 base and J by 3 bases, with 13 bases between the two germline ends.

This clonotype has at least ten counts. This CDR3 is CASSPETSVEAFF. CDR3 DNA: TGTGCCAGCAGTCCAGAGACTTCGGTTGAAGCTTTCTTT. This chain joins TRBV12-3 or TRBV12-4 and TRBJ1-1; D remains unclear. The CDR3 has 13 residues. The ends were cut back, 5 bases at V and 7 bases at J, with 14 bases in the middle.

There are many counts of this clonotype. This rearrangement joins TRBV5-1 to TRBJ2-3; D unresolved. Trimming removed 4 bases at V and 0 bases at J, with 9 bases between. This CDR3 spans 14 amino acids. Germline values: CDR1 SGHRS, CDR2 YFSETQ. CDR3 sequence reads: CASSREPSTDTQYF. The CDR3 DNA is TGCGCCAGCAGCCGAGAACCTAGCACAGATACGCAGTATTTT.

At least ten counts were recorded for this clonotype. The chain links TRBV2 to TRBJ2-7; TRBD2 matches 7 bases. The V gene's germline CDR1 is SNHLY and CDR2 FYNNEI. There are 16 residues in the CDR3. V was clipped by 0 bases and J by 2 bases; unmatched bases: 7. The DNA of the CDR3 is TGTGCCAGCAGTGAAGCTTGGCTAGCGGAAACCTACGAGCAGTACTTC. This gives the protein CASSEAWLAETYEQYF.

The chain has TRBV29-1 and TRBJ1-2; TRBD1 matches at 9 bases. The CDR3 covers 14 residues. CDR1 is SQVTM and CDR2 is ANQGSEA in the germline V gene. Trimming removed 4 bases from V and 8 bases from J; junction bases left unmatched: 11. CDR3 coding DNA: TGCAGCGTTGGAGGACAGGGGAAGGCGGAAGGCTACACCTTC. It encodes CSVGGQGKAEGYTF.

This clonotype was recorded at least ten times. The rearrangement uses TRBV2 and TRBJ1-1, with unresolved D. Trimming stripped 8 bases from V and 0 bases from J, with 13 bases between. Germline-derived CDR1 and CDR2 are SNHLY and FYNNEI. CDR3 length: 14 residues. CDR3 nucleotide sequence: TGTGCCAGCGGCGCGGGCAGACTGAACACTGAAGCTTTCTTT. Translated, it gives CASGAGRLNTEAFF.

This rearrangement joins TRBV7-8 to TRBJ2-6; 10 bases line up with TRBD1. J was trimmed by 4 bases and V by 1 base; bases with no gene match: 7. CDR3 size: 18 residues. Germline V gene sequence: CDR1 SGHVS, CDR2 FQNEAQ. The CDR3 reads CASSLEGTGAGGANVLTF. In DNA, the CDR3 is TGTGCCAGCAGCTTAGAAGGGACAGGGGCTGGGGGGGCCAACGTCCTGACTTTC.

This clonotype has ten or more counts. This rearrangement joins TRBV30 to TRBJ2-1; 7 bases line up with TRBD2. Unmatched junction bases numbered 11, after V lost 0 bases and J lost 9 bases. There are 15 residues in the CDR3. Germline-derived CDR1 and CDR2 are GTSNPN and SVGIG (reference sequence). CDR3 loop: CAWSVRGGSWIEQFF. The CDR3 region has the DNA TGTGCCTGGAGTGTACGAGGCGGGAGCTGGATTGAGCAGTTCTTC. Drawing the rest from reference TRBV30 and TRBJ2-1, the complete variable domain is SQTIHQWPATLVQPVGSPLSLECTVEGTSNPNLYWYRQAAGRGLQLLFYSVGIGQISSEVPQNLSASRPQDRQFILSSKKLLLSDSGFYLCAWSVRGGSWIEQFFGPGTRLTVL.

In its sample, this clonotype was seen many times. The DNA for the CDR3 is TGTGCCAGCAGCCTCCGAGAGTTAGGGGAGCAGTTCTTC. Its protein is CASSLRELGEQFF. The V and J genes are TRBV7-6 and TRBJ2-1; D is ambiguous. This CDR3 is 13 amino acids long. V lost 5 bases and J lost 10, with 15 bases in between. Per the germline V gene, CDR1 is SGHVS and CDR2 is FNYEAQ.

This clonotype was counted at least ten times. V and J are TRBV30 and TRBJ1-1; 10 nucleotides line up with TRBD1. CDR1 and CDR2 from the germline V gene are GTSNPN and SVGIG (reference sequence). V shed 7 bases and J 10 bases; nucleotides not matched to a gene: 15. The length of the CDR3 is 14 residues. DNA of the CDR3: TGTGCCTTGGCGGTTGACAGGGGGCTTTCTGGAGCTTTCTTT. It is translated as CALAVDRGLSGAFF.

This clonotype was found many times. The V and J genes are TRBV5-6 and TRBJ2-7; TRBD1 agrees at 8 bases. V gave up 0 bases and J gave up 6 bases; unmatched junction bases: 5. The CDR3 loop spans 14 amino acids. Germline CDR1 is SGHDT and CDR2 is YYEEEE. In DNA, the CDR3 is TGTGCCAGCAGCTTGGCGGCAGGGGGCGCCGAGCAGTACTTC. Translating gives CASSLAAGGAEQYF.